This T cell receptor (beta chain) was observed in a study of shared clonotypes between healthy human individuals. Whole-study findings and limits: In four donors, around 5% of naive CD4 clonotypes appeared in common.

Clones were read by immunoSEQ multiplex PCR, and TCRdb kept only the in-frame ones, dropping some. The data contain over 950,000 clones, about 80% of them singletons. A remark on this clone: Its target is not known.

The junction had 0 bases not matched to a gene; V was cut back by 7 bases and J by 8 bases. This CDR3 is built from 11 residues. CDR1 and CDR2 from the germline V gene are DFQATT and SNEGSKA (reference sequence). V and J are TRBV20-1 and TRBJ2-1; 12 bases align to TRBD2. This receptor was obtained from a man younger than 30 in good health. Some clones in this sample may be carry-over from other donors' samples. The sample consisted of memory CD4+ T cells from PBMCs. Subset in this sample: CD45RA-negative fraction. The CDR3: CSGLAGDEQFF. As DNA, the CDR3 is TGCAGTGGACTAGCGGGAGATGAGCAGTTCTTC.